A single sample is the source of the 9 T cell receptor beta chains below, sequenced in a study of multiple sclerosis patients with progressive multifocal leukoencephalopathy. The repertoire was sequenced with immunoSEQ multiplex PCR; TCRdb's copy has only in-frame clones and lacks some. The sample includes around 25,000 clones, more than 85% of them seen just once. The sample's time point: about a year of natalizumab therapy. The sample was PBMCs, taken from a patient treated with natalizumab. Receptor source: a man aged 25 to 40 with multiple sclerosis.

The V and J genes are TRBV7-2 and TRBJ2-3, with a possible D match to TRBD2 (6 bases). V lost 2 bases and J lost 14, with 17 bases in between. CDR3 size: 13 residues. Germline CDR1 is SGHTA and CDR2 is FQGNSA. DNA of the CDR3: TGTGCCAGCAGCTTATTAAGTTCGGAGGGATCGTATTTT. It translates to CASSLLSSEGSYF.

The chain's CDR3 is CASSPEDLLGEQFF. For the CDR3, the DNA is TGTGCCAGCAGCCCAGAAGATCTTCTCGGAGAGCAGTTCTTC. The chain carries TRBV9 and TRBJ2-1; D is ambiguous. The CDR3 spans 14 residues. Trimming left V 4 bases short and J 10 bases short, with 18 bases between. The germline V gene encodes CDR1 SGDLS and CDR2 YYNGEE.

This clone was observed once. The chain combines TRBV6-5 with TRBJ2-3, with unresolved D. V lost 6 bases to trimming and J lost 3 bases, with 10 bases between them. CDR3 length: 13 residues. From germline, CDR1 is MNHEY and CDR2 SVGAGI. The CDR3 DNA reads TGTGCCAGCAGCCGGGCCAGTACAGATACGCAGTATTTT. Amino acid sequence: CASSRASTDTQYF.

The J gene is TRBJ1-1, the V gene TRBV4-2; 7 bases align to TRBD1. The CDR3 length is 14 residues. From germline, CDR1 is LGHNA and CDR2 YNFKEQ. Trimming cost V 6 bases and J 2 bases; bases outside gene matches: 6. Here the CDR3 reads CASSQDRLNTEAFF. CDR3 nucleotides: TGTGCCAGCAGTCAGGACAGGTTAAACACTGAAGCTTTCTTT.

The count of this clone is one. The chain recombines TRBV27 with TRBJ2-7; a weak D match, TRBD2 (6 bases). The CDR3 runs 12 residues. Between the trimmed V and J ends, which lost 6 bases and 7 bases, there was a span of 13 bases. Germline values: CDR1 MNHEY, CDR2 SMNVEV (reference sequence). The CDR3 bases are TGTGCCAGCAGAGGAGGGGCGCCGGAGCAGTACTTC. Residues: CASRGGAPEQYF.

V and J are TRBV7-8 and TRBJ2-7; TRBD2 aligns across 9 bases. The CDR3 totals 15 residues. Germline V gene sequence: CDR1 SGHVS, CDR2 FQNEAQ. Germline trimming cut 0 bases from V and 1 base from J; bases unmatched to any gene: 1. CDR3 nucleotide sequence: TGTGCCAGCAGCTTAGCGGGACTAGCTTCCTACGAGCAGTACGTC. This translates into CASSLAGLASYEQYV.

This clone was detected only a few times. The genes are TRBV10-3 and TRBJ2-3; 9 nucleotides match TRBD2. Germline CDR1 is ENHRY and CDR2 is SYGVKD. CDR3 length: 16 residues. The V and J ends lost 2 bases and 2 bases, in that order; junction bases with no gene match: 5. The CDR3, as DNA: TGTGCCATCAGTGAGATCGCTAGCGGGATCACAGATACGCAGTATTTT. The encoded protein is CAISEIASGITDTQYF.

The chain carries TRBV5-1 and TRBJ1-1, with a possible D match to TRBD1 (5 bases). V was clipped by 0 bases and J by 4 bases, with 13 bases between them. This CDR3 spans 15 amino acids. Germline V lookup: CDR1 SGHRS, CDR2 YFSETQ. The CDR3, as DNA: TGCGCCAGCAGCTTGGATCGGGGGTCGGGCACTGAAGCTTTCTTT. The encoded protein is CASSLDRGSGTEAFF.

This clone has a single count. The chain couples TRBV6-1 to TRBJ2-4, with 8 bases matching TRBD2. Germline CDR1 MNHNS, CDR2 SASEGT. V lost 2 bases and J lost 8; bases outside the gene matches: 14. This CDR3 contains 17 residues. DNA of the CDR3: TGTGCCAGCAGTGAAACCCCCCCCCTCAGCGGGAGTGACATTCAGTACTTC. It is translated as CASSETPPLSGSDIQYF.